This TCR beta chain derives from a study of T-cell memory formation after mild COVID-19. Across the study: Largely donor-specific TCR clusters were found.

On this clonotype itself: Its specificity is unknown.

Overall study results and limits: Among clones contracting day 15 to 85, CD4/CD8 was balanced, whereas later expanders leaned CD4+. CM and EM subsets held most contracting CD4+ clones; EMRA held CD8+ ones.

TCRdb fed the 5' RACE reads into MiXCR, producing one record per CDR3 protein. In the table there are 550,000 to 600,000 distinct CDR3 sequences, roughly 21% of which are singletons. The TCR originated in an adult woman who had mild COVID-19 (a few samples of this study predate the infection). Cell type and time point are not known. Sequencing input: PBMCs or a T cell subset sorted from them (not recorded which).

The CDR3 region has the DNA TGTGCCAGCAGCTCCCAAGCAGTTAGCACAGATACGCAGTATTTT. This translates into CASSSQAVSTDTQYF. The V call is TRBV7-8, the J call TRBJ2-3, with no clear D. The germline gives CDR1 SGHVS, CDR2 FQNEAQ. Trimming took off 4 bases at V and 0 bases at J, with 11 bases between the two ends. The CDR3 covers 15 residues. The variable domain in full, with the rest retrieved from reference TRBV7-8 and TRBJ2-3, is GAGVSQSPRYKVAKRGQDVALRCDPISGHVSLFWYQQALGQGPEFLTYFQNEAQLDKSGLPSDRFFAERPEGSVSTLKIQRTQQEDSAVYLCASSSQAVSTDTQYFGPGTRLTVL.